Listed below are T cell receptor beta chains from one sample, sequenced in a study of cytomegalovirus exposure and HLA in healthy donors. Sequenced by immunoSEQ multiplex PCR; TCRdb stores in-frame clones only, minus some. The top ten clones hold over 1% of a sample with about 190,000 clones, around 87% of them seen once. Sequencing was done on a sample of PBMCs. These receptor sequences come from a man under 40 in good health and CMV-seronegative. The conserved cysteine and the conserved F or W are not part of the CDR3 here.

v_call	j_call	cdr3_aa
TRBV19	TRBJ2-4	ASSRDSEAKNIQY
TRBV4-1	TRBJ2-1	ASSQGAADANEQF
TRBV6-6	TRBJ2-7	ASSVAGEQY
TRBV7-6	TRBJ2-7	ASSLGGQGTYEQY
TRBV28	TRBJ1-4	ASSLVVAGTNEKLF
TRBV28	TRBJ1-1	ASSLVRGYTEAF
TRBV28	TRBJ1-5	ASRSYSNQPQH
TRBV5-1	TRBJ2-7	ASSPGTVNSYEQY
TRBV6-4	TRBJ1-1	ASSRQGKGSEAF
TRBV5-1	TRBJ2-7	ASSFGLADSYEQY
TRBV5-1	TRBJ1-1	ASAEVNTEAF
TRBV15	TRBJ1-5	ATSRGTGENQPQH
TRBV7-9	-	ASSFGVSGNPQGYEQY
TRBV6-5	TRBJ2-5	ASSSPAGTSGETQY
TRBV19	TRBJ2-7	ASSIAGFYEQY
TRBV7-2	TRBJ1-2	ASSLLGGTLQGYT
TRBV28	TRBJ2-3	ASSLGTFDTQY
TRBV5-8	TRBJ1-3	ASSLGQVSGNTIY